This T cell receptor (beta chain) was sequenced in a study of neoadjuvant nivolumab and ipilimumab in lung cancer. This clone appeared a single time. Its antigen is not identified. CDR3 length equals 14 residues. V lost 8 bases and J 6 bases, leaving 16 bases between the germline ends. CDR1 and CDR2 from the germline V gene are WSHSY and SAAADI. General observations from the study: From pretherapy to surgery, tumor richness and clonality rose with dual therapy.

Using immunoSEQ multiplex PCR, the repertoire was profiled, and TCRdb retains in-frame clones only, with some absent. The sample comprises approximately 30,000 clones, around four fifths of which are singletons, and about 8.6% rests with the top ten. The origin of this receptor is an adult with non-small cell lung cancer. This material consisted of tumor tissue, taken after neoadjuvant nivolumab, alone or with ipilimumab, at or shortly before surgery. The genes are TRBV10-2 and TRBJ2-2; D tentatively reads TRBD1 or TRBD2 (5 bases each). This CDR3 reads CASSGTAPAGELFF. CDR3 DNA sequence: TGCGCCAGCTCGGGGACCGCGCCCGCCGGGGAGCTGTTTTTT.